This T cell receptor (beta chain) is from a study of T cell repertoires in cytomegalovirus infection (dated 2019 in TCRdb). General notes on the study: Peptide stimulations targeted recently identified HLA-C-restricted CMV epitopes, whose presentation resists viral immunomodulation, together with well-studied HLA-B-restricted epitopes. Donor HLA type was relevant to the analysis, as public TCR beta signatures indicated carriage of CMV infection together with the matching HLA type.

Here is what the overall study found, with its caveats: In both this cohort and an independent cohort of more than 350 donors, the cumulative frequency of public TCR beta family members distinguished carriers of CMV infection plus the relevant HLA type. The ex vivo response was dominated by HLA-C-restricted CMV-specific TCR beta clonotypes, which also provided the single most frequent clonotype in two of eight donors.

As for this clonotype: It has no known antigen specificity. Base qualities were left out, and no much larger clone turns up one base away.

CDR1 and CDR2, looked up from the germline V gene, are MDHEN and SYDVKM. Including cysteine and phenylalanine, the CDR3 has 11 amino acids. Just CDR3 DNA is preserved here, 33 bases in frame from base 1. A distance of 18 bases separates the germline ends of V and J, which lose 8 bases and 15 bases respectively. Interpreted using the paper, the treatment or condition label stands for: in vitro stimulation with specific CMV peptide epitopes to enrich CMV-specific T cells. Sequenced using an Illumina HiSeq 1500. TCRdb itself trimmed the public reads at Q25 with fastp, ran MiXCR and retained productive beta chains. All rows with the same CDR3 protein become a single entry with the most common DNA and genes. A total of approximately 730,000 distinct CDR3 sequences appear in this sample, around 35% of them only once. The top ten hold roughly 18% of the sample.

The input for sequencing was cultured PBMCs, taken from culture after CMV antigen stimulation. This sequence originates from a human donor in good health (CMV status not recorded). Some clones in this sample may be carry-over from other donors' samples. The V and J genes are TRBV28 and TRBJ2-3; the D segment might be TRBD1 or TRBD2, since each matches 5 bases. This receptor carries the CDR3 CASLGGPRHYF. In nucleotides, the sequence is TGTGCCAGCCTTGGGGGTCCCCGTCACTATTTT.